A selection of T cell receptor beta chains follows, all from one sample in a study of T cell repertoires in ileal Crohn's disease. The data were produced by immunoSEQ multiplex PCR, yet TCRdb's version contains in-frame clones alone and is incomplete. The table has fewer than 20,000 clones, 92% seen once. What was sequenced was ileal tissue. These receptors all stem from an adult with Crohn's disease. Each CDR3 is given with its conserved first and last residue. The D gene is left open where the match is weak. Clone size is not always given. Where it is, it says once, few, many or a class for expanded clones.

J	D	size	V	CDR3	DNA
TRBJ2-1	NA	once	TRBV5-1	CASSAGKGVFDEQFF	TGCGCCAGCAGCGCCGGGAAAGGGGTATTTGATGAGCAGTTCTTC
TRBJ1-1	NA	NA	TRBV7-9	CASSPSQRAEAFF	TGTGCCAGCAGCCCCAGCCAAAGGGCTGAAGCTTTCTTT
TRBJ2-2	NA	NA	TRBV11-2	CASSSIRGATGELFF	TGTGCCAGCAGCTCGATCCGCGGGGCCACCGGGGAGCTGTTTTTT
TRBJ2-7	NA	NA	TRBV30	CAWSNEIPSEQYF	TGTGCCTGGAGTAACGAGATACCGAGCGAGCAGTACTTC
TRBJ1-6	TRBD1	once	TRBV5-6	CASSLGQPNSPLHF	TGTGCCAGCAGCCTGGGACAGCCTAATTCACCCCTCCACTTT
TRBJ2-6	NA	NA	TRBV19	CASSIWTKSGANVLTF	TGTGCCAGTAGTATCTGGACGAAATCTGGGGCCAACGTCCTGACTTTC
TRBJ2-1	TRBD1	NA	TRBV13	CASSKTGGSYNEQFF	TGTGCCAGCAGCAAGACAGGGGGCTCCTACAATGAGCAGTTCTTC
TRBJ1-1	NA	NA	TRBV7-8	CASSRTGNTEAFF	TGTGCCAGCAGTAGGACGGGGAACACTGAAGCTTTCTTT
TRBJ1-5	NA	NA	TRBV27	CASSSRGGISQPQHF	TGTGCCAGCAGTTCCCGGGGAGGGATTAGTCAGCCCCAGCATTTT
TRBJ2-2	TRBD2	NA	TRBV19	CASSIRPLAGVTGELFF	TGTGCCAGTAGTATACGGCCACTAGCGGGGGTCACCGGGGAGCTGTTTTTT
TRBJ1-2	NA	NA	TRBV5-6	CASSFYGGKSNYGYTF	TGTGCCAGCAGCTTTTACGGAGGGAAATCTAACTATGGCTACACCTTC
TRBJ2-3	NA	NA	TRBV28	CASSLVGGPSTDTQYF	TGTGCCAGCAGTTTGGTGGGGGGGCCTAGCACAGATACGCAGTATTTT
TRBJ2-3	TRBD2	once	TRBV18	CASSSQLAGGPDTQYF	TGTGCCAGCTCATCTCAACTAGCGGGGGGGCCAGATACGCAGTATTTT
TRBJ2-7	NA	NA	TRBV18	CASSPEADSAYEQYF	TGTGCCAGCTCACCAGAGGCGGACAGTGCCTACGAGCAGTACTTC
TRBJ2-2	NA	NA	TRBV19	CASSIETAGELFF	TGTGCCAGTAGTATAGAGACTGCCGGGGAGCTGTTTTTT
TRBJ2-1	NA	once	TRBV14	CASSPGSHNEQFF	TGTGCCAGCAGCCCGGGGAGTCACAATGAGCAGTTCTTC
TRBJ2-5	TRBD2	NA	TRBV9	CASSTSGGAGTQYF	TGTGCCAGCAGCACTAGCGGGGGGGCCGGGACCCAGTACTTC
TRBJ2-1	TRBD1	NA	TRBV5-1	CASSIHRDSNNEQFF	TGCGCCAGCAGCATACACCGGGACAGCAACAATGAGCAGTTCTTC
TRBJ2-3	NA	NA	TRBV28	CASSSPGYTDTQYF	TGTGCCAGCAGTTCCCCAGGATACACAGATACGCAGTATTTT
TRBJ1-2	TRBD1	NA	TRBV2	CASSDDRGPYGYTF	TGTGCCAGCAGTGACGACAGGGGGCCCTATGGCTACACCTTC
TRBJ1-1	NA	NA	TRBV5-4	CASSLDMYTEAFF	TGTGCCAGCAGCTTGGATATGTACACTGAAGCTTTCTTT
TRBJ1-1	TRBD1	NA	TRBV6-6	CASGQGPHTEAFF	TGTGCCAGCGGACAGGGACCTCACACTGAAGCTTTCTTT
TRBJ2-2	TRBD1	NA	TRBV5-1	CASSPPGQANTGELFF	TGCGCCAGCAGCCCTCCCGGACAGGCGAACACCGGGGAGCTGTTTTTT
TRBJ1-4	NA	NA	TRBV5-1	CSQGPPTNEKLFF	TGCTCACAGGGCCCACCAACTAATGAAAAACTGTTTTTT
TRBJ2-7	NA	once	TRBV5-1	CASFNTGFYEQYF	TGCGCCAGCTTTAATACAGGCTTCTACGAGCAGTACTTC
TRBJ1-5	NA	NA	TRBV27	CASSLFDGYQPQHF	TGTGCCAGCAGTTTATTCGACGGTTATCAGCCCCAGCATTTT
TRBJ1-1	NA	once	TRBV18	CASSPEGWNTEAFF	TGTGCCAGCTCACCAGAGGGGTGGAACACTGAAGCTTTCTTT
TRBJ2-2	NA	once	TRBV11-2	CASSLTRGTGELFF	TGTGCCAGCAGCTTAACCCGGGGCACCGGGGAGCTGTTTTTT
TRBJ2-7	TRBD2	NA	TRBV2	CASKESGGPAGLSSYEQYF	TGTGCCAGCAAAGAGAGCGGGGGCCCAGCCGGTCTATCTTCCTACGAGCAGTACTTC
TRBJ2-7	NA	NA	TRBV7-2	CASSQGREEYF	TGTGCCAGCAGTCAGGGGAGGGAAGAATACTTC
TRBJ2-7	NA	NA	TRBV28	CASSLDRYEQYF	TGTGCCAGCAGTTTAGACAGATACGAGCAGTACTTC
TRBJ1-3	NA	NA	TRBV5-1	CASSAGSSGNTIYF	TGCGCCAGCAGCGCGGGGAGCTCTGGAAACACCATATATTTT
TRBJ2-2	NA	NA	TRBV28	CASSSAPVAVPGELFF	TGTGCCAGCAGTTCAGCCCCGGTGGCAGTCCCCGGGGAGCTGTTTTTT
TRBJ2-3	NA	few	TRBV19	CASSIQGFTDTQYF	TGTGCCAGTAGTATTCAAGGGTTCACAGATACGCAGTATTTT
TRBJ1-3	NA	NA	TRBV19	CASRQGAGNTIYF	TGTGCCAGTAGGCAGGGTGCTGGAAACACCATATATTTT
TRBJ1-5	NA	NA	TRBV19	CASSYRQGSNQPQHF	TGTGCCAGTAGTTATCGGCAGGGTAGCAATCAGCCCCAGCATTTT
TRBJ2-5	NA	NA	TRBV5-1	CASSLGGAQETQYF	TGCGCCAGCAGCTTGGGTGGTGCCCAAGAGACCCAGTACTTC
TRBJ1-2	NA	NA	TRBV5-1	CASSPRQGWDGYTF	TGCGCCAGCAGCCCTCGGCAGGGATGGGATGGCTACACCTTC
TRBJ2-1	TRBD2	NA	TRBV4-1	CASSQESGGIKNEQFF	TGCGCCAGCAGCCAAGAATCCGGGGGGATCAAGAATGAGCAGTTCTTC